The source of this T cell receptor (beta chain) is a study of T-cell reconstitution after alpha-beta-depleted transplantation in children. CDR3 length: 14 residues. Germline V gene sequence: CDR1 LGHNA, CDR2 YSLEER. V lost 0 bases and J lost 0, with 5 bases in between. Unique molecular identifiers were used to barcode this TCRbeta library. TCRdb re-analysed the PCR reads in MiXCR, keeping a single row per CDR3 protein. The sample records around 200,000 distinct CDR3 sequences, approximately 6.6% being singletons. This clonotype was counted ten times or more. The clonotype was recovered from a human donor who donated a stem cell graft to a child with Wiskott-Aldrich syndrome. The chain recombines TRBV4-3 with TRBJ2-5; no reliable D call. The material sequenced was PBMCs from the stem cell graft donor, taken from the stem cell graft. CDR3 DNA sequence: TGCGCCAGCAGCCAAGATTTAGACCAAGAGACCCAGTACTTC. Translating gives CASSQDLDQETQYF.